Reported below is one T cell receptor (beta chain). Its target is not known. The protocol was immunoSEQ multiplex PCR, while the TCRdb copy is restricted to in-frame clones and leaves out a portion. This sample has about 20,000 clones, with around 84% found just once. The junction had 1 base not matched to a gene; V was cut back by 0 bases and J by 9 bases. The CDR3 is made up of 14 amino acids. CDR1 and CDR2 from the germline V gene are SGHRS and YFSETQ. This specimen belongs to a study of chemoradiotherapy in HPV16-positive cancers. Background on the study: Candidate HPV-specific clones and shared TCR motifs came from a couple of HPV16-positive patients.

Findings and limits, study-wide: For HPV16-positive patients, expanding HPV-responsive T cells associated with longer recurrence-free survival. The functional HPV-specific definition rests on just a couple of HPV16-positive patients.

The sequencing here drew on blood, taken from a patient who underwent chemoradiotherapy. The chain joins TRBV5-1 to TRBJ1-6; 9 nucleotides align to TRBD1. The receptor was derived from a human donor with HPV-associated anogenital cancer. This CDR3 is CASSLEDRGSPLHF. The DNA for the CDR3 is TGCGCCAGCAGCTTGGAGGACAGGGGTTCACCCCTCCACTTT.